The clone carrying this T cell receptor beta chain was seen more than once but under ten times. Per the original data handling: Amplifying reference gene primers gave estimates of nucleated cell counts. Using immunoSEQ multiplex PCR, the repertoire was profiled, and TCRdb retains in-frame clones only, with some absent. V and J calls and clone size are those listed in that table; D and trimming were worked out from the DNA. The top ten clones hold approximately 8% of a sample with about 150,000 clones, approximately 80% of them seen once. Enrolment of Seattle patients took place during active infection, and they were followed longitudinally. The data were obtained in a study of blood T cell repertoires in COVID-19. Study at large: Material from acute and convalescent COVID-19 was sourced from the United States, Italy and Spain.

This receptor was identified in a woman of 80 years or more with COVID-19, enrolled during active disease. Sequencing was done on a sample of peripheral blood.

The CDR3 reads CASSINRGYGYTF. CDR3 nucleotide sequence: TGTGCCAGTAGTATAAACAGGGGCTACGGCTACACCTTC. The rearrangement links TRBV19 to TRBJ1-2; TRBD1 matches at 7 bases. Germline trimming cut 2 bases from V and 8 bases from J; bases unmatched to any gene: 5. CDR1 is LNHDA and CDR2 is SQIVND in the germline V gene (reference sequence). CDR3 length: 13 amino acids.